The following is a T cell receptor beta chain sequence with its context. This entry is derived from a study of blood T cell repertoires in COVID-19. In the study overall: COVID-19 samples, acute and convalescent, were from the United States, Italy and Spain. Nucleic acid was either cDNA or gDNA, and it came from T cells, B-cell-depleted T cells, or PBMCs.

Trimming removed 5 bases at V and 7 bases at J, with 12 bases between. Germline V gene data show CDR1 as LNHDA and CDR2 as SQIVND (reference sequence). The CDR3 runs 13 residues. Original processing notes: Counts of nucleated cells, estimated from reference gene primer amplification, were obtained. Produced via immunoSEQ multiplex PCR; TCRdb's table is partial and in-frame only. Clonal size and the V and J genes are those of that table, whereas D and trimming came from the DNA. The sample lists roughly 440,000 clones, about 91% seen once, with over 10% in the top ten. The Seattle site enrolled patients during active infection and followed them longitudinally.

The origin of this receptor is a woman aged 50 to 60 with COVID-19, enrolled during active disease. The genes are TRBV19 and TRBJ2-1; D remains ambiguous. The sample consisted of peripheral blood. The CDR3 sequence: CASSPSIVNEQFF. CDR3 DNA sequence: TGTGCCAGTAGTCCCTCCATAGTGAATGAGCAGTTCTTC. Supplemented by reference TRBV19 and TRBJ2-1, the full variable domain reads DGGITQSPKYLFRKEGQNVTLSCEQNLNHDAMYWYRQDPGQGLRLIYYSQIVNDFQKGDIAEGYSVSREKKESFPLTVTSAQKNPTAFYLCASSPSIVNEQFFGPGTRLTVL.